This TCR beta chain came from a study of CXCR3-negative and CXCR3-positive naive CD8 T cells (dated by TCRdb to between 2018 and 2020). About the full investigation: In total, some 140 million TRB reads were obtained, which works out to roughly 1.5 +/- 0.3 million reads per library. The TRBV-TRBJ cluster analysis covered naive subsets from five or six donors and memory cells from 3 donors. Diversity and physicochemical repertoire analyses covered over 10 donors pooled from two independent experiments.

The CDR3 holds 13 amino acids from the cysteine to the phenylalanine. This entry has no DNA. The germline V gene yields MNHNS for CDR1 and SASEGT for CDR2. For sequencing, a NextSeq 550 was employed. The Human TCR Profiling Kit (MiLaboratory) was used to prepare UMI-labeled 5' RACE TRB cDNA libraries. The full amount of extracted RNA was used for cDNA synthesis, and the full amount of resulting cDNA was used for PCR amplification. The libraries were made side by side, with each library going through the same number of PCR cycles. From the authors' description of their analysis: With a minimum of two reads required per UMI, MIGEC and MiXCR pulled out about 52,000 +/- 9,100 unique UMI-labeled TRB cDNA molecules from each library. On average, each library contained roughly 40,000 +/- 10,000 functional in-frame TRB CDR3 nucleotide clonotypes without stop codons. After downsampling to 5000 UMI-labeled TRB molecules per sample, diversity metrics such as normalized Shannon-Wiener and Chao1 were calculated in VDJtools. For the central five CDR3 residues, VDJtools calculated physicochemical properties weighted by clonotype size, namely interaction energy, strength, volume and Kidera factor 4. The reads, reprocessed by TCRdb, yield one row per CDR3 protein sequence and no DNA. TCRdb assigned the V and J calls; the authors' analysis was not used. The sample's own table lists about 58,000 distinct CDR3 sequences. The ten largest clones add up to 0.42% of the sample.

Note on this clonotype: It has no known antigen specificity.

Each CD8+ T cell subset was flow-sorted in triplicate, with roughly 300,000 cells per subset placed directly into RLT lysis buffer. To exclude memory contaminants, naive CD8+ T cells were stringently defined as CD45RO-CCR7+CD27+CD95-. Peripheral blood mononuclear cells were isolated from buffy coats using standard density gradient centrifugation. Naive CXCR3-negative and CXCR3-positive CD8+ T cells were flow-sorted using a FACSAria III. An RNeasy Mini Kit was used to extract total RNA from the sorted cells. Overall study outcomes, separate from this receptor: Compared with CXCR3-negative naive cells, CXCR3-positive naive cells had TRB CDR3s with higher hydrophobicity (lower Kidera factor 4), lower energy, and higher strength and volume indices. TRBV-TRBJ usage was similar between naive CXCR3-negative and CXCR3-positive cells from the same donor, while memory cells showed distinct patterns. Surface CD5, linked to self-reactivity in mice, was comparable between naive subsets; TCR interaction strength was therefore also inferred from TRB CDR3 physicochemical properties. Freshly isolated PBMCs were used for most assays because CXCR3 expression went down partially after cryopreservation. Repertoire diversity was comparably high in both naive subsets but much lower in memory CD8+ T cells.

Rearrangement joined TRBV6-1 to TRBJ2-2. This sequence was found in a human donor in good health. Some clones in this sample may be carry-over from other donors' samples. Sequenced: naive CXCR3- CD8+ T cells from blood. The cell subset or site label on this specimen signifies: CD45RO-CCR7+CD27+CD95- naive CD8+ T cells lacking CXCR3 (TNR3-). The CDR3 protein: CASSEADTGELFF.